Sequencing of this T cell receptor beta chain was carried out in a study of PD-1 blockade in mismatch repair-deficient tumors (dated by TCRdb to the late 2010s). A note on the overall study: The trial enrolled roughly 83 consecutive patients with about a dozen mismatch repair-deficient cancer types between late 2013 and 2016, all previously treated and progressing. Tumor-associated T cell clones in the peripheral blood of patients responding to PD-1 blockade were tracked using deep sequencing of TCR CDR3 regions.

This clone was counted a single time. Its antigen is currently not known. The sample holds no much larger clone one base away, and base qualities are not on file. The time point label here, explained by the study, means: peripheral blood before pembrolizumab. For every enrolled patient, mismatch repair deficiency was confirmed by either polymerase chain reaction or immunohistochemistry. A few patients who responded to pembrolizumab therapy underwent TCR sequencing. The phase II trial prospectively tested pembrolizumab PD-1 blockade in advanced mismatch repair-deficient cancers regardless of tissue of origin. Peripheral blood T cell samples were serially collected before and at multiple times after PD-1 blockade was started. Blood sampling time points were reported as weeks after the first dose of pembrolizumab. CDR1 and CDR2, per the germline V gene, are SGHDT and YYEEEE. Unmatched junction bases come to 2, with V trimmed by 0 bases and J by 4 bases. From its cysteine to its phenylalanine, the CDR3 spans 14 amino acids. The DNA shown is the 42-base CDR3, in frame from base 1.

Receptor libraries were prepared by the immunoSEQ multiplex PCR assay. The table was pulled from immuneACCESS by TCRdb, which kept in-frame rearrangements only. Such tables lose some clones; where checked, under half of the loss comes from unresolved V genes, and the rest has no known cause. Here the sample has around 50,000 clones; 70% to 85% occur a single time. The top ten hold 2.5% to 4% of the sample. General study outcomes and caveats: Rapid expansion after pembrolizumab followed by contraction, generally before radiologic responses, was shown by tumor-resident clones, which were often undetectable in blood before treatment.

Source: PBMCs, taken before pembrolizumab treatment. This TCR was sampled from an adult with mismatch repair-deficient cancer. The sequence links TRBV5-6 to TRBJ2-7; the central 9 bases match TRBD1. The DNA sequence reads TGTGCCAGCAGCTTGGCACAGGGGGCGTACGAGCAGTACTTC. Translated, it reads CASSLAQGAYEQYF. This CDR3, with the reference TRBV5-6 and TRBJ2-7 proteins standing in past its ends, gives the full variable domain DAGVTQSPTHLIKTRGQQVTLRCSPKSGHDTVSWYQQALGQGPQFIFQYYEEEERQRGNFPDRFSGHQFPNYSSELNVNALLLGDSALYLCASSLAQGAYEQYFGPGTRLTVT.